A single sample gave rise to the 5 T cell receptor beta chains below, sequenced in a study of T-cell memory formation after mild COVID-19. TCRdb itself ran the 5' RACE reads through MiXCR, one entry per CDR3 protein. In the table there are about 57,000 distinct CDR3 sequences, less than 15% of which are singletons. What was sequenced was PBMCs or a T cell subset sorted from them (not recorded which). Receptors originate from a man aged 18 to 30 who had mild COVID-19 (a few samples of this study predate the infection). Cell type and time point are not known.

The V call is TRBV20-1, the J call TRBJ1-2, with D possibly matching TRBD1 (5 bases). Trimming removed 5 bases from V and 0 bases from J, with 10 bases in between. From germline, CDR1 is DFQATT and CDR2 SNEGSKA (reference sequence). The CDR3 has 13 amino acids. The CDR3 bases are TGCAGTGCTGGGGACGGGCCTAACTATGGCTACACCTTC. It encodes CSAGDGPNYGYTF.

The CDR3 DNA is TGCGCCAGCAGCTTGGGTGGGTCAGAAGAGACCCAGTACTTC. This gives the protein CASSLGGSEETQYF. The chain links TRBV5-1 to TRBJ2-5; no firm D call. V was trimmed by 0 bases and J by 3 bases, leaving 9 bases between them. This CDR3 is built from 14 residues. From germline, CDR1 is SGHRS and CDR2 YFSETQ.

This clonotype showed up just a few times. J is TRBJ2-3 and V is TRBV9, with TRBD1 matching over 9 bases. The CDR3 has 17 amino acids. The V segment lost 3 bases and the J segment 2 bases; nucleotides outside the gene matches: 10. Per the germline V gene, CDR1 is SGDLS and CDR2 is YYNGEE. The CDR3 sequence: CASSAPGTGNPTDTQYF. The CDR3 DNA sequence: TGTGCCAGCAGCGCGCCCGGGACAGGGAATCCCACAGATACGCAGTATTTT.

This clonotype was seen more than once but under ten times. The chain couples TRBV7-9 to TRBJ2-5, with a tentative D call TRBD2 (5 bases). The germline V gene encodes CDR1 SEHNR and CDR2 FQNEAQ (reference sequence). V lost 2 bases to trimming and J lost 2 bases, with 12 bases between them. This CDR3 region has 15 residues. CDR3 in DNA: TGTGCCAGCAGCTTATATGGTCTAGCACAAGAGACCCAGTACTTC. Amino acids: CASSLYGLAQETQYF.

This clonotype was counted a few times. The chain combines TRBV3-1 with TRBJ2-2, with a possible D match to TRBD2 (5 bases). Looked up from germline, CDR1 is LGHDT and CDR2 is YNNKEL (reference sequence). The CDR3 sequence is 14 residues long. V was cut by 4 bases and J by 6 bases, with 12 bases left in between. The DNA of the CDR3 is TGTGCCAGCAGCCCGAGGGTTCTCTCCGGGGAGCTGTTTTTT. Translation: CASSPRVLSGELFF. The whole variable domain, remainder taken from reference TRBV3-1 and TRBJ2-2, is DTAVSQTPKYLVTQMGNDKSIKCEQNLGHDTMYWYKQDSKKFLKIMFSYNNKELIINETVPNRFSPKSPDKAHLNLHINSLELGDSAVYFCASSPRVLSGELFFGEGSRLTVL.